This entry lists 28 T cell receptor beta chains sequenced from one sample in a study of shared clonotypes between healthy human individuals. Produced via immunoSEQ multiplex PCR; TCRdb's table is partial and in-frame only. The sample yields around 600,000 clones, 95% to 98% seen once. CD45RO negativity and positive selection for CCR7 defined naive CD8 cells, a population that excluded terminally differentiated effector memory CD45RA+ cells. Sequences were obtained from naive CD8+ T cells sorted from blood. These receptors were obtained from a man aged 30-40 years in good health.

DNA for the CDR3: TGTGCCAGTAGTTGGCGGGACAGCGCCTACGAGCAGTACTTC. It is translated as CASSWRDSAYEQYF. V and J are TRBV19 and TRBJ2-7; D possibly corresponds to TRBD1 (7 bases). The germline V and J ends were trimmed by 5 bases and 2 bases, with 13 bases remaining between them. Germline assignment: CDR1 LNHDA and CDR2 SQIVND (reference sequence). The CDR3 consists of 14 residues.

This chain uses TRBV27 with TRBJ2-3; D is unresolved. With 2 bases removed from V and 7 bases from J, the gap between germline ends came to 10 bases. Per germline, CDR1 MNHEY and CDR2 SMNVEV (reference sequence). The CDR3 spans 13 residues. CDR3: CASSLGGPHTQYF. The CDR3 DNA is TGTGCCAGCAGTTTAGGTGGCCCCCATACGCAGTATTTT.

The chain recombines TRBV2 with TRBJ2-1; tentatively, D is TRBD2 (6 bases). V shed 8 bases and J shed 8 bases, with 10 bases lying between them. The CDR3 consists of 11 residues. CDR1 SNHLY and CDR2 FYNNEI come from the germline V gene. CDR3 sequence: CASEWGDEQFF. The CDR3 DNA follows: TGTGCCAGCGAGTGGGGGGATGAGCAGTTCTTC.

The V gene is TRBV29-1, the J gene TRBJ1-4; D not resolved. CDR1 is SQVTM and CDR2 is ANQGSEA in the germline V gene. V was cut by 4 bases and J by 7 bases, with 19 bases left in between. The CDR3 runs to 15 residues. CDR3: CSVGGTGRRGEKLFF. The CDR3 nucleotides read TGCAGCGTTGGGGGAACTGGCCGAAGAGGTGAAAAACTGTTTTTT.

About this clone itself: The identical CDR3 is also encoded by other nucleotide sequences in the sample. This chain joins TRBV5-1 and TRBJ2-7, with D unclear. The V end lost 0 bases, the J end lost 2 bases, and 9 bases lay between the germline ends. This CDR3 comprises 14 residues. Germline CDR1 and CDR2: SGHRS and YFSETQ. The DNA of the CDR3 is TGCGCCAGCAGCTTGGGTCCCAGTCCCTACGAGCAGTACTTC. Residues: CASSLGPSPYEQYF.

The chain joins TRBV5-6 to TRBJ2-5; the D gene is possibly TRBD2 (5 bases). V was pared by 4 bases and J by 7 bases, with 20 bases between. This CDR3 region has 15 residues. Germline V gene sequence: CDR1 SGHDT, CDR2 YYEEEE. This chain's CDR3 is CASSLGSDQLGTQYF. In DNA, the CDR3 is TGTGCCAGCAGCCTAGGGAGCGATCAGCTAGGGACCCAGTACTTC.

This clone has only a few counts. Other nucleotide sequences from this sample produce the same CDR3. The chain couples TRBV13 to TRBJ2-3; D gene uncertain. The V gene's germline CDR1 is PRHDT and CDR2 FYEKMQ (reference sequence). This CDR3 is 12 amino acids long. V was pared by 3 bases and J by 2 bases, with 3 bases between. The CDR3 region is CASSLITDTQYF. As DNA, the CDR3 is TGTGCCAGCAGCTTGATCACAGATACGCAGTATTTT.

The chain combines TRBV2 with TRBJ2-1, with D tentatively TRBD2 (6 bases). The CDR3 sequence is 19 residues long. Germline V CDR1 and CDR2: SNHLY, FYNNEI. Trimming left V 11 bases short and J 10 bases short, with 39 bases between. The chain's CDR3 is CALSLEALAEVYTIKEQFF. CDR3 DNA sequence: TGTGCCCTCTCCCTCGAAGCGTTAGCGGAAGTTTACACCATCAAGGAGCAGTTCTTC.

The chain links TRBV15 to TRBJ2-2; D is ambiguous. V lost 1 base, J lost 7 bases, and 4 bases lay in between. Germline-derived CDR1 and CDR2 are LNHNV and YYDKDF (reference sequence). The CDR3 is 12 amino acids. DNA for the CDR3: TGTGCCACCAGCAGAGTTAACGGGGAGCTGTTTTTT. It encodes CATSRVNGELFF.

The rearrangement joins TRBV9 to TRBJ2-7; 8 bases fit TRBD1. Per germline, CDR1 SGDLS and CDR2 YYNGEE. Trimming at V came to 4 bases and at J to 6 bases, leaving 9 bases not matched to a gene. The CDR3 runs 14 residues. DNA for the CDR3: TGTGCCAGCAGCCCACAGGGGGGTGGGGTCGAGCAGTACTTC. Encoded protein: CASSPQGGGVEQYF.

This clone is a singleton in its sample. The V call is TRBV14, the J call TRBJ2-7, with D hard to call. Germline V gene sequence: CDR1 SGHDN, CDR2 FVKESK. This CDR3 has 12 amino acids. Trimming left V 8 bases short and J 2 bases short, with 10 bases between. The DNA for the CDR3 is TGTGCCAGCGGCGGCAGGACCTACGAGCAGTACTTC. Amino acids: CASGGRTYEQYF.

The CDR3 region is CASSISTGELFF. The CDR3 bases are TGTGCCAGCAGCATCAGTACCGGGGAGCTGTTTTTT. The chain links TRBV7-9 to TRBJ2-2; D is ambiguous. Trimming took 5 bases from V and 5 from J, leaving 6 bases between them. There are 12 residues in the CDR3. Germline lookup yields CDR1 SEHNR and CDR2 FQNEAQ (reference sequence).

Here the CDR3 DNA reads TGTGCCAGCAGCTCTCTTCCCGGCTACGAGCAGTACTTC. It translates to CASSSLPGYEQYF. This chain links TRBV11-2 with TRBJ2-7; D gene uncertain. Trimming cost V 4 bases and J 3 bases, with 10 bases left between them. The CDR3 loop spans 13 amino acids. Germline V lookup: CDR1 SGHAT, CDR2 FQNNGV.

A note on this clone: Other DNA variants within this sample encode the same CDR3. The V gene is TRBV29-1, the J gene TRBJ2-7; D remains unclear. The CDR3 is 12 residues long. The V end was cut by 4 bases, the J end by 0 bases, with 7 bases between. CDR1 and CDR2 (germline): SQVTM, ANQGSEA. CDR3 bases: TGCAGCGTTGTTGGCGCCTCCTACGAGCAGTACTTC. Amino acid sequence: CSVVGASYEQYF.

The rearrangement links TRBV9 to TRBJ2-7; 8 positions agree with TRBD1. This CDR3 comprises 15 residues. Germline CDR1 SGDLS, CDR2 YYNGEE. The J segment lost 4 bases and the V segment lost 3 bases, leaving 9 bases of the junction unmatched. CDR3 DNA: TGTGCCAGCAGCGCCGGGACAGGACCCTCTTACGAGCAGTACTTC. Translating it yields CASSAGTGPSYEQYF.

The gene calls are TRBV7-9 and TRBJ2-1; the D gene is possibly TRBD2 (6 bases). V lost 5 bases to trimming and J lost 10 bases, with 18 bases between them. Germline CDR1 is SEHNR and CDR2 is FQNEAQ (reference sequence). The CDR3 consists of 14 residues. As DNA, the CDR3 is TGTGCCAGCAGCCCCCTAGCAGGTGGGGGGGAGCAGTTCTTC. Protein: CASSPLAGGGEQFF.

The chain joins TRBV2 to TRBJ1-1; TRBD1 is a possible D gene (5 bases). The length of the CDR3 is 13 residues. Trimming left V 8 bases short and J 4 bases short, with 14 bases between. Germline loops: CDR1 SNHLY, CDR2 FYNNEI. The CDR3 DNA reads TGTGCCAGCCCCAAACTAGGGGCCACTGAAGCTTTCTTT. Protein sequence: CASPKLGATEAFF.

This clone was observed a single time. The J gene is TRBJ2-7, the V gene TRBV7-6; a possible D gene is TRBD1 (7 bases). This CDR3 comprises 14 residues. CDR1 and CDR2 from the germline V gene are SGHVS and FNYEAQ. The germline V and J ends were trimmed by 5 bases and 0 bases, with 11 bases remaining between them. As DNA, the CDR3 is TGTGCCAGCAGCCCAGGGGGAGGCTCCTACGAGCAGTACTTC. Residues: CASSPGGGSYEQYF.

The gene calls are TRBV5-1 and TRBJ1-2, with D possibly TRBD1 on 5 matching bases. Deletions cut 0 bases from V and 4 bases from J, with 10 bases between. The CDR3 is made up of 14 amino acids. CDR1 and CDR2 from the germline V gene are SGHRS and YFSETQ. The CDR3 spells CASSLGLDTYGYTF. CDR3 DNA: TGCGCCAGCAGCTTGGGGCTGGACACCTATGGCTACACCTTC. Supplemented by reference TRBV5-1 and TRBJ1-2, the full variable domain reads KAGVTQTPRYLIKTRGQQVTLSCSPISGHRSVSWYQQTPGQGLQFLFEYFSETQRNKGNFPGRFSGRQFSNSRSEMNVSTLELGDSALYLCASSLGLDTYGYTFGSGTRLTVV.

The DNA of the CDR3 is TGTGCCAGCAGTTTGCTCCGCGTCTCGAACACTGAAGCTTTCTTT. Translated: CASSLLRVSNTEAFF. The chain couples TRBV28 to TRBJ1-1; D gene ambiguous. Trimming cost V 3 bases and J 1 base, with 12 bases left between them. The CDR3 sequence is 15 residues long. CDR1 is MDHEN, CDR2 SYDVKM, per germline.

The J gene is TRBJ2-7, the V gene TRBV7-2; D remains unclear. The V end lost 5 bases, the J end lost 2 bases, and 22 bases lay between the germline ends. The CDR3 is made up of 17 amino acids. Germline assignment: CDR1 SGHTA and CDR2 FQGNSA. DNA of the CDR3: TGTGCCAGCAGCCTCCGTTTGAGGACCAGCACGGCCTACGAGCAGTACTTC. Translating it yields CASSLRLRTSTAYEQYF. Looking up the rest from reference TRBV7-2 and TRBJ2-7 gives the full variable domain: GAGVSQSPSNKVTEKGKDVELRCDPISGHTALYWYRQSLGQGLEFLIYFQGNSAPDKSGLPSDRFSAERTGGSVSTLTIQRTQQEDSAVYLCASSLRLRTSTAYEQYFGPGTRLTVT.

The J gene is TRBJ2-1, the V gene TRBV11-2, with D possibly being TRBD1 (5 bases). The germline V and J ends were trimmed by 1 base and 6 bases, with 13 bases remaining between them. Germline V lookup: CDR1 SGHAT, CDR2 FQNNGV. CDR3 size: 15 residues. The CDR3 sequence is CASSLGRWGFNEQFF. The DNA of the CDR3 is TGTGCCAGCAGCTTAGGCAGGTGGGGCTTCAATGAGCAGTTCTTC.

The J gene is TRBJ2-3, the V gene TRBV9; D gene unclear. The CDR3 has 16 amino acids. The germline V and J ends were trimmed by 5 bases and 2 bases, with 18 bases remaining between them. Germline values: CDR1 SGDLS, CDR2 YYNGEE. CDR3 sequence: CASRGCKAGATDTQYF. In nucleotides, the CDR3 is TGTGCCAGCAGGGGATGTAAGGCCGGCGCCACAGATACGCAGTATTTT.

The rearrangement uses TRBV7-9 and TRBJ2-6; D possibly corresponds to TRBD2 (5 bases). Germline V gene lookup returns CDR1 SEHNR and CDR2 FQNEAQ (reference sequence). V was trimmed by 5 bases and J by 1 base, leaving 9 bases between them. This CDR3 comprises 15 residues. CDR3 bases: TGTGCCAGCAGCCCAACTAGTTCTGGGGCCAACGTCCTGACTTTC. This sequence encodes CASSPTSSGANVLTF.

The CDR3 protein is CASPGVQPNEQFF. The DNA for the CDR3 is TGTGCCAGCCCGGGAGTTCAGCCAAATGAGCAGTTCTTC. The chain joins TRBV7-9 to TRBJ2-1; tentatively, D is TRBD2 (6 bases). The CDR3 consists of 13 residues. V dropped 8 bases and J dropped 7 bases, with 15 bases sitting between them. The germline V gene encodes CDR1 SEHNR and CDR2 FQNEAQ (reference sequence). Filled out from reference TRBV7-9 and TRBJ2-1, the complete variable domain reads DTGVSQNPRHKITKRGQNVTFRCDPISEHNRLYWYRQTLGQGPEFLTYFQNEAQLEKSRLLSDRFSAERPKGSFSTLEIQRTEQGDSAMYLCASPGVQPNEQFFGPGTRLTVL.

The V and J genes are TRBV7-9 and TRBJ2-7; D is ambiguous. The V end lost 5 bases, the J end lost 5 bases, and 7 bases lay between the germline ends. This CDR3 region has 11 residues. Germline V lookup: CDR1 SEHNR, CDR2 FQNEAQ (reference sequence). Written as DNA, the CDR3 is TGTGCCAGCAGCCCCACCCACGAGCAGTACTTC. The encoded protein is CASSPTHEQYF. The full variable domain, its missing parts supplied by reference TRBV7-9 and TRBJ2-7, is DTGVSQNPRHKITKRGQNVTFRCDPISEHNRLYWYRQTLGQGPEFLTYFQNEAQLEKSRLLSDRFSAERPKGSFSTLEIQRTEQGDSAMYLCASSPTHEQYFGPGTRLTVT.

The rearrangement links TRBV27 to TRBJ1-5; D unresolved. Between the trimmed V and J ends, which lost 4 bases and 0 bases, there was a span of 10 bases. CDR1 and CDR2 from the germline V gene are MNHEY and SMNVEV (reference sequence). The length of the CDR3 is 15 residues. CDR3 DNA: TGTGCCAGCAGTTCGTACGGGTTTAGCAATCAGCCCCAGCATTTT. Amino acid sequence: CASSSYGFSNQPQHF.

CDR3 bases: TGCGCCAGCAGCCAAGAGGTAGCGGCCTACGAGCAGTACTTC. It specifies CASSQEVAAYEQYF. The V and J genes are TRBV4-3 and TRBJ2-7; perhaps TRBD2 as D (6 bases). V lost 0 bases, J lost 2 bases, and 8 bases lay in between. Germline V gene lookup returns CDR1 LGHNA and CDR2 YSLEER. This CDR3 is built from 14 residues.